This note documents a single TCR beta chain sequence. The antigen is unknown. The PCR made use of 60 Vbeta and 13 Jbeta primers. Profiling relied on immunoSEQ multiplex PCR, and the TCRdb table lists in-frame clones only, not all of them. The sample holds roughly 72,000 clones, 74% seen once. The data are from a study of cytomegalovirus exposure and HLA in healthy donors. Study outcomes and limitations: Later analysis showed most CMV-associated TCR beta chains appearing HLA-restricted. The productive fraction for most TCR beta V segments was about 87% or about 30% in an earlier analysis. TCR sequences were mostly rare, though some public TCRs occurred in many donors.

Material for sequencing was PBMCs. The sequence was collected from a human donor in good health.

CDR3 protein: CASSRGFSGANVLTF. The CDR3 coding sequence is TGTGCCAGCAGTCGCGGGTTTTCTGGGGCCAACGTCCTGACTTTC. The rearrangement joins TRBV6-5 to TRBJ2-6, with D possibly matching TRBD2 (5 bases). The CDR3 is made up of 15 amino acids. Germline values: CDR1 MNHEY, CDR2 SVGAGI. The V and J ends lost 5 bases and 1 base respectively, with 9 bases between them.